The 20 T cell receptor beta chains listed next were all sequenced from one sample in a study of human T cells and chemical hapten exposure. Time point described: healthy volunteer bleed at 2 weeks. The template was total RNA from unfractionated whole blood. TCRdb used MiXCR to reprocess the RACE reads, holding one entry per CDR3 protein. The table shows tens of thousands of distinct CDR3 sequences, with approximately 9.7% occurring only once. The sequencing input was whole blood. Receptor source: a female donor in good health. Some clones in this sample may be carry-over from other donors' samples.

This clonotype has only a few counts. The chain couples TRBV28 to TRBJ2-4, with D uncertain. CDR1 and CDR2 (germline): MDHEN, SYDVKM. This CDR3 is built from 14 residues. With 8 bases removed from V and 0 bases from J, the gap between germline ends came to 11 bases. In nucleotides, the CDR3 is TGTGCCAGCGGGGAACCATTAGCCAAAAACATTCAGTACTTC. It is translated as CASGEPLAKNIQYF.

This clonotype was found a few times. The chain employs TRBV30 and TRBJ2-7, with D tentatively TRBD2 (6 bases). This CDR3 has 16 amino acids. V was pared by 2 bases and J by 4 bases, with 21 bases between. Germline lookup yields CDR1 GTSNPN and CDR2 SVGIG (reference sequence). The CDR3 spells CAWSLFHRDWEYEQYF. CDR3 coding DNA: TGTGCCTGGAGTCTATTCCACCGGGACTGGGAGTACGAGCAGTACTTC.

Only a few counts were recorded for this clonotype. The chain couples TRBV10-3 to TRBJ1-5, with 7 bases aligning to TRBD1. The V and J ends lost 0 bases and 9 bases, in that order; junction bases with no gene match: 14. Germline CDR1 and CDR2: ENHRY and SYGVKD. The CDR3 totals 17 residues. The CDR3 sequence: CAISESSGGLPLGPQHF. The CDR3 DNA sequence: TGTGCCATCAGTGAGTCGTCAGGGGGGCTCCCGTTAGGGCCCCAGCATTTT.

This clonotype appeared a few times. The V gene is TRBV29-1, the J gene TRBJ1-2; D is possibly TRBD1 (5 bases). The germline gives CDR1 SQVTM, CDR2 ANQGSEA. CDR3 size: 14 residues. The V and J ends lost 4 bases and 7 bases respectively, with 19 bases between them. DNA of the CDR3: TGCAGCGTTGCCGCCGGGACGGGAGCGAGTGGCTACACCTTC. It translates to CSVAAGTGASGYTF.

This clonotype was found a few times. The chain recombines TRBV20-1 with TRBJ2-1; tentative D call: TRBD2 (7 bases). From germline, CDR1 is DFQATT and CDR2 SNEGSKA (reference sequence). V shed 4 bases and J shed 5 bases, with 18 bases lying between them. The CDR3 extends over 15 amino acids. CDR3 nucleotides: TGCAGTGCTACACCCCCCCGGGGGGCCCACAATGAGCAGTTCTTC. This encodes CSATPPRGAHNEQFF.

This clonotype showed up many times. This chain links TRBV20-1 with TRBJ1-6, with D tentatively TRBD1 (6 bases). V shed 6 bases and J shed 5 bases, with 20 bases lying between them. The CDR3 runs to 16 residues. CDR1 and CDR2 from the germline V gene are DFQATT and SNEGSKA (reference sequence). The CDR3 coding sequence is TGCAGTGCACAGAATCCGAGGTCAGGGGATAATTCACCCCTCCACTTT. This sequence encodes CSAQNPRSGDNSPLHF.

The V and J genes are TRBV6-1 and TRBJ2-7; D might be TRBD2 (5 bases). Germline CDR1 MNHNS, CDR2 SASEGT. The ends were cut back, 6 bases at V and 3 bases at J, with 12 bases in the middle. The length of the CDR3 is 13 residues. CDR3 bases: TGTGCCAGCAGAGTCGGACGGGACTACGAGCAGTACTTC. Its translation: CASRVGRDYEQYF.

This clonotype has more than one count but fewer than ten. This rearrangement joins TRBV7-2 to TRBJ2-6; the D call may be TRBD1 or TRBD2 (5 bases each). The ends were cut back, 5 bases at V and 0 bases at J, with 11 bases in the middle. The length of the CDR3 is 16 residues. In germline, CDR1 is SGHTA, CDR2 FQGNSA. CDR3 in DNA: TGTGCCAGCAGCAAGCGGACATTCTCTGGGGCCAACGTCCTGACTTTC. Protein product: CASSKRTFSGANVLTF.

This clonotype came up many times. The rearrangement links TRBV20-1 to TRBJ1-5; the D gene is possibly TRBD1 (5 bases). The CDR3 sequence is 14 residues long. Trimming left V 0 bases short and J 2 bases short, with 8 bases between. Germline CDR1 DFQATT, CDR2 SNEGSKA (reference sequence). Written as DNA, the CDR3 is TGCAGTGCTAGAGATTTGGGGGGCAATCAGCCCCAGCATTTT. Its protein is CSARDLGGNQPQHF.

In this sample, this clonotype turned up many times. The chain has TRBV29-1 and TRBJ2-1; D is unresolved. CDR3 size: 15 residues. Germline V lookup: CDR1 SQVTM, CDR2 ANQGSEA. V was shortened by 0 bases and J by 8 bases, with 17 bases between the two germline ends. CDR3 DNA: TGCAGCGTTGAAGACCCTTCCTTAGACTTGGATGAGCAGTTCTTC. It specifies CSVEDPSLDLDEQFF.

This CDR3 reads CASSISTGSSYNEQFF. Written as DNA, the CDR3 is TGTGCCAGCAGCATCTCGACAGGGAGCTCCTACAATGAGCAGTTCTTC. This sequence joins TRBV5-6 and TRBJ2-1, with 7 bases matching TRBD1. Germline V gene lookup returns CDR1 SGHDT and CDR2 YYEEEE. The J segment lost 0 bases and the V segment lost 4 bases, leaving 7 bases of the junction unmatched. CDR3 length equals 16 residues.

A few counts support this clonotype. The chain recombines TRBV18 with TRBJ2-7; tentatively, D is TRBD2 (5 bases). V was trimmed by 4 bases and J by 1 base, leaving 14 bases between them. Per germline, CDR1 KGHSH and CDR2 LQKENI. CDR3 length: 15 amino acids. This chain's CDR3 is CASSLLAGVSYEQYF. The CDR3 nucleotides are TGTGCCAGCTCACTCCTCGCCGGGGTTTCCTACGAGCAGTACTTC.

This clonotype was seen ten or more times. The chain employs TRBV5-1 and TRBJ1-5; D uncertain. V lost 4 bases and J 0 bases, leaving 5 bases between the germline ends. This CDR3 comprises 13 residues. The V gene's germline CDR1 is SGHRS and CDR2 YFSETQ. The CDR3 loop is CASSTNSNQPQHF. In DNA, the CDR3 is TGCGCCAGCAGCACAAATAGCAATCAGCCCCAGCATTTT.

Remarks on this clonotype: Sequence at one end of the junction differs from germline and may be a read error. The chain carries TRBV7-3 and TRBJ1-2; 7 bases are a match to TRBD1. Per the germline V gene, CDR1 is SGHTA and CDR2 is FQGTGA. The CDR3 covers 14 residues. The chain's CDR3 is CASSLSSTGDGYNF. The CDR3 bases are TGTGCCAGCAGCTTATCTTCCACAGGGGATGGCTACAACTTC.

The J gene is TRBJ1-5, the V gene TRBV18; D is ambiguous. Germline V gives CDR1 KGHSH, CDR2 LQKENI. The CDR3 covers 14 residues. Trimming left V 3 bases short and J 1 base short, with 7 bases between. The CDR3 spells CASSPSLSNQPQHF. CDR3 DNA sequence: TGTGCCAGCTCACCGAGTTTGAGCAATCAGCCCCAGCATTTT.

The chain joins TRBV7-2 to TRBJ2-7, with no clear D. CDR3 length: 15 amino acids. The germline V gene has CDR1 SGHTA and CDR2 FQGNSA. V dropped 4 bases and J dropped 2 bases, with 15 bases sitting between them. Here the CDR3 DNA reads TGTGCCAGCAGCTCCGGCGGTTTTCTCCCCTACGAGCAGTACTTC. Its protein is CASSSGGFLPYEQYF.

The rearrangement joins TRBV28 to TRBJ1-1; D not certain. Germline CDR1 reads MDHEN; CDR2 reads SYDVKM. The CDR3 is made up of 12 amino acids. Trimming removed 1 base at V and 6 bases at J, with 6 bases between. The CDR3 DNA is TGTGCCAGCAGTTTATCCCTATCTGAAGCTTTCTTT. Translated, it gives CASSLSLSEAFF.

This clonotype was seen a few times. The chain uses TRBV15 and TRBJ2-7, with a possible D match to TRBD1 (6 bases). The CDR3 has 16 residues. V lost 0 bases, J lost 0 bases, and 12 bases lay in between. CDR1 and CDR2 from the germline V gene are LNHNV and YYDKDF (reference sequence). Written as DNA, the CDR3 is TGTGCCACCAGCAGAGAGACAGGAGCGAGCTCCTACGAGCAGTACTTC. Amino acids: CATSRETGASSYEQYF.

The J gene is TRBJ1-5, the V gene TRBV3-1, with D unclear. There are 13 residues in the CDR3. Germline CDR1 LGHDT, CDR2 YNNKEL (reference sequence). Trimming removed 1 base from V and 2 bases from J, with 3 bases in between. Here the CDR3 reads CASSQGGNQPQHF. The CDR3 bases are TGTGCCAGCAGCCAAGGTGGCAATCAGCCCCAGCATTTT.

There are many counts of this clonotype. This chain joins TRBV20-1 and TRBJ1-4; 7 positions agree with TRBD1. Germline CDR1 DFQATT, CDR2 SNEGSKA (reference sequence). The CDR3 sequence is 13 residues long. The junction had 9 bases not matched to a gene; V was cut back by 6 bases and J by 8 bases. Here the CDR3 DNA reads TGCAGTGCGAGGGACAGCGCCTTGGAAAAACTGTTTTTT. This sequence encodes CSARDSALEKLFF.